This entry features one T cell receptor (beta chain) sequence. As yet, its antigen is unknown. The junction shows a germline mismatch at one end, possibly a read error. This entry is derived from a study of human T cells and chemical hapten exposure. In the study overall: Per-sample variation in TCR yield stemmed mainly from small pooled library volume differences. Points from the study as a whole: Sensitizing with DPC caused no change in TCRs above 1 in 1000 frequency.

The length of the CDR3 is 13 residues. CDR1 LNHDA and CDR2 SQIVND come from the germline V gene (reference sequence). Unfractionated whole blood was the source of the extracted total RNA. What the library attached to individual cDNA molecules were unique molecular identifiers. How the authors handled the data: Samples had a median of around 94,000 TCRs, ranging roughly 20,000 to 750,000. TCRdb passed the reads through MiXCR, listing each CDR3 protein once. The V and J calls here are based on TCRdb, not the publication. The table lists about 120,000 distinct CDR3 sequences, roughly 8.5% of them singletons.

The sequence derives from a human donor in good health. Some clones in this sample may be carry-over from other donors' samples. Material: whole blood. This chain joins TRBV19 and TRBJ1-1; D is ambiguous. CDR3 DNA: TGTGCCAATAGTATCCCGGGAGGGACTGAAGCTTTCTTT. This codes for CANSIPGGTEAFF.